This T cell receptor (beta chain) came from a study of T cells in Graves' hyperthyroidism and ophthalmopathy. To note about this clonotype: Its antigen is unidentified. One junction end does not reproduce the germline sequence, and a read error may be involved.

Study findings and constraints: Blood also showed most of the thyroid clonotypes that were expanded above 0.001.

RNA transcripts served as the template for amplifying TCR beta CDR3 regions. A set of HTBI primers served as the primers for a first-round RT-PCR of the TCR CDR3. TCRdb fed the multiplex PCR reads into MiXCR, producing one record per CDR3 protein. The profile covers 660,000 or so distinct CDR3 sequences, with just under 45% appearing a single time and less than 9% taken by the ten largest. CDR3 length: 16 amino acids. Germline CDR1 is SGHTA and CDR2 is FQGNSA. The chain carries TRBV7-2 and TRBJ1-1; D may be TRBD1 (5 bases). The sequenced material came from peripheral blood or thyroid tissue (not recorded which). The receptor was derived from an adult man with Graves' disease, either hyperthyroidism or ophthalmopathy (not recorded which). The CDR3 sequence: CASSQLGPPDYTEAFF. DNA of the CDR3: TGCGCCAGCAGCCAACTGGGACCACCAGACTACACTGAAGCTTTCTTT.